This entry concerns a single TCR beta chain. Its matching antigen is unknown. CFSE-dim autoproliferating and CFSE-high non-proliferating T cells from unstimulated culture were sequenced separately. Cultures began with approximately 4.5x10^7 CFSE-labeled PBMCs, unstimulated for around 7 days, with replicate wells pooled. CFSE at 0.4 to 0.6 uM labeled the PBMCs, which were then cultured unstimulated. This entry belongs to a study of memory B cells and T cells in multiple sclerosis. Measured with immunoSEQ multiplex PCR; TCRdb has only the in-frame clones, and not every one. This table has 9,000 to 15,000 clones, roughly 86% appearing once. The CDR3 extends over 13 amino acids. Germline-derived CDR1 and CDR2 are SGHDT and YYEEEE. The ends were cut back, 9 bases at V and 3 bases at J, with 13 bases in the middle. Study results and limitations: Shared clonotype counts depended on differing compartment clone-set sizes and were normalized.

Source material: PBMCs from blood kept in culture. The TCR sequence derives from a human donor with multiple sclerosis. The rearrangement joins TRBV5-6 to TRBJ2-1; D perhaps matches TRBD1 (5 bases). The CDR3 nucleotides are TGTGCCACGAGCAGGGCACTCTACAATGAGCAGTTCTTC. Protein: CATSRALYNEQFF.